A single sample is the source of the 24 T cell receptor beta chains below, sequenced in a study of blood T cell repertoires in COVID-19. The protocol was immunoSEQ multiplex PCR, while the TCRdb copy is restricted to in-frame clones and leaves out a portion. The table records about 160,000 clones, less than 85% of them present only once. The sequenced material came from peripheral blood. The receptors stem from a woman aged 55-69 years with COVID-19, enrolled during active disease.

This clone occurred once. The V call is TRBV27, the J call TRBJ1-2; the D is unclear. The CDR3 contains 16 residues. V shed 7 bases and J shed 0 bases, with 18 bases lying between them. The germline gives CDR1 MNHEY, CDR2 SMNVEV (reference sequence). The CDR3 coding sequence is TGTGCCAGCAATCCCCTCGGCGGGAACACTAACTATGGCTACACCTTC. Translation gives CASNPLGGNTNYGYTF.

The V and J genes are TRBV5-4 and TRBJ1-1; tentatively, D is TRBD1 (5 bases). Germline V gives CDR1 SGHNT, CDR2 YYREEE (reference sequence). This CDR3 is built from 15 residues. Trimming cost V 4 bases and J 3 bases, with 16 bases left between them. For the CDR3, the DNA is TGTGCCAGCAGCCCAAAGGGGCAGACAGACACTGAAGCTTTCTTT. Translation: CASSPKGQTDTEAFF. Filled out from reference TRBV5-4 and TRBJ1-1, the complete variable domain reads ETGVTQSPTHLIKTRGQQVTLRCSSQSGHNTVSWYQQALGQGPQFIFQYYREEENGRGNFPPRFSGLQFPNYSSELNVNALELDDSALYLCASSPKGQTDTEAFFGQGTRLTVV.

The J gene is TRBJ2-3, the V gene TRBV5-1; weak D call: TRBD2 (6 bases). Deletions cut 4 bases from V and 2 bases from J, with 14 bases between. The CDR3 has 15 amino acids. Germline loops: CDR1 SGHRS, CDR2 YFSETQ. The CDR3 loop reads CASSGGLATTDTQYF. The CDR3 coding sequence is TGCGCCAGCAGCGGAGGGTTAGCGACCACAGATACGCAGTATTTT.

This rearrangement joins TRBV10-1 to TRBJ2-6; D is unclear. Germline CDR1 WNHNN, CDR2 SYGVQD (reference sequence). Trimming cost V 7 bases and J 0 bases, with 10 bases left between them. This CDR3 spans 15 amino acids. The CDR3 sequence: CASIVQSSGANVLTF. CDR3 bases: TGCGCCAGCATCGTACAGAGCTCTGGGGCCAACGTCCTGACTTTC.

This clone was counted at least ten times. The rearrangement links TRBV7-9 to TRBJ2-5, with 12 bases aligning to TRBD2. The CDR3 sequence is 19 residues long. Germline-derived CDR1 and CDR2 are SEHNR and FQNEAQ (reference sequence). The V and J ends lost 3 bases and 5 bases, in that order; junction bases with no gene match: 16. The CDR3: CASSLRTGTSGQGGETQYF. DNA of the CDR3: TGTGCCAGCAGCTTGAGAACCGGGACTAGCGGGCAAGGGGGGGAGACCCAGTACTTC.

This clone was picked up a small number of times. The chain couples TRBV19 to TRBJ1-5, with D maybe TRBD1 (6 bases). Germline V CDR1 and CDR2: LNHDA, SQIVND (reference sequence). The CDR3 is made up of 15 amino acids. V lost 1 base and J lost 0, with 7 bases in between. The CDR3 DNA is TGTGCCAGTAGTATAGGGGGGCTTAGCAATCAGCCCCAGCATTTT. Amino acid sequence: CASSIGGLSNQPQHF.

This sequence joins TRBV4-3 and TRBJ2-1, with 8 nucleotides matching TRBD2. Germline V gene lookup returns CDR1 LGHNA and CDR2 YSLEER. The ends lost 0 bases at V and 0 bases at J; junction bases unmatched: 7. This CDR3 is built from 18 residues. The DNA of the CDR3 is TGCGCCAGCAGCCAAGACTCCGGGAGGGCCTTCTCCTACAATGAGCAGTTCTTC. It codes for CASSQDSGRAFSYNEQFF.

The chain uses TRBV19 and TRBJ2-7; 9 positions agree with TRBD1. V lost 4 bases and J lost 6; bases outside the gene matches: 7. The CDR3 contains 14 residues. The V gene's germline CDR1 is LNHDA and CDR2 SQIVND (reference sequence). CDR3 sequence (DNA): TGTGCCAGTAGTACCTCCCGGACAGGGGTCGAGCAGTACTTC. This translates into CASSTSRTGVEQYF.

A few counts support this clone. The CDR3, as DNA: TGTGCCAGCACCTCCCCCTACGAGCAGTACTTC. Its translation is CASTSPYEQYF. The V gene is TRBV28, the J gene TRBJ2-7; D is unresolved. Trimming cost V 7 bases and J 2 bases, with 6 bases left between them. CDR3 length: 11 amino acids. From germline, CDR1 is MDHEN and CDR2 SYDVKM.

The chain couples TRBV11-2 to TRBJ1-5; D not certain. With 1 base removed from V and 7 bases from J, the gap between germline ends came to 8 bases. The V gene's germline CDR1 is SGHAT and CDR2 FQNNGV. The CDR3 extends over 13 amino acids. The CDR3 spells CASSLGGKQPQHF. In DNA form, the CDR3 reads TGTGCCAGCAGCTTAGGAGGGAAGCAGCCCCAGCATTTT.

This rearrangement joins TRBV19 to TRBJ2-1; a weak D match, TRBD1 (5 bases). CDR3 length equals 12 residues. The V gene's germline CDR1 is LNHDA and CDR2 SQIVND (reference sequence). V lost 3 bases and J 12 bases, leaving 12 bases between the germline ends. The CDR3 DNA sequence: TGTGCCAGTAGTATTGACGAAAGGGGGCAGTTCTTC. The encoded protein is CASSIDERGQFF.

The CDR3 nucleotides read TGTGCCAGCAGCTCCCCAAAGCGGAGCACAGATACGCAGTATTTT. Its protein is CASSSPKRSTDTQYF. This chain joins TRBV11-1 and TRBJ2-3; perhaps TRBD2 as D (5 bases). The V gene lost 4 bases and the J gene lost 0 bases, with 11 bases spanning the gap. Germline CDR1 reads SGHAT; CDR2 reads FQDESV (reference sequence). This CDR3 comprises 15 residues.

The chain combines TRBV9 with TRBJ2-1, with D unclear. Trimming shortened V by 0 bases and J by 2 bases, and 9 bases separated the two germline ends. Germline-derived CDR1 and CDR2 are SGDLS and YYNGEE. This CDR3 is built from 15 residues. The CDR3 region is CASSVGAAAYNEQFF. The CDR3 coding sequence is TGTGCCAGCAGCGTAGGGGCAGCCGCCTACAATGAGCAGTTCTTC.

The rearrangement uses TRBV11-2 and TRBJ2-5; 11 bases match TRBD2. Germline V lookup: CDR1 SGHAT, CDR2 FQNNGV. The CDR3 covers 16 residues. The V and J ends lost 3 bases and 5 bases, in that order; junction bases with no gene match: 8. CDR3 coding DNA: TGTGCCAGCAGCTTGGCTAGCGGGGGGCAGGGGGAGACCCAGTACTTC. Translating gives CASSLASGGQGETQYF. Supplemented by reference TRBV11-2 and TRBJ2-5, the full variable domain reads EAGVAQSPRYKIIEKRQSVAFWCNPISGHATLYWYQQILGQGPKLLIQFQNNGVVDDSQLPKDRFSAERLKGVDSTLKIQPAKLEDSAVYLCASSLASGGQGETQYFGPGTRLLVL.

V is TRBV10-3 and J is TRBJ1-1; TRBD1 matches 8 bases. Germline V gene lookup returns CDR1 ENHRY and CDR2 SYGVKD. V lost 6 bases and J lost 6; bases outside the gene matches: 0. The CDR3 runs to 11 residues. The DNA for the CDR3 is TGTGCCATCAGACAGGGGGCTGAAGCTTTCTTT. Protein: CAIRQGAEAFF.

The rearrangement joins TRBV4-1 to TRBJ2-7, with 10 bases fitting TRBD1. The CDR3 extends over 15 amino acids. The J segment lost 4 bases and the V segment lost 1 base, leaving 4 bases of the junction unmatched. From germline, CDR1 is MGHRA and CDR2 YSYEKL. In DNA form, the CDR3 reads TGCGCCAGCAGCCAAGCCGGGACAGGGGTTTACGAGCAGTACTTC. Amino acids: CASSQAGTGVYEQYF.

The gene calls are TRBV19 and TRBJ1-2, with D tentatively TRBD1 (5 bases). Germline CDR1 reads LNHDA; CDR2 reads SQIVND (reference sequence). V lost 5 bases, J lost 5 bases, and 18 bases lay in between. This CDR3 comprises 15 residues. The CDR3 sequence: CASSHRTPGGYGYTF. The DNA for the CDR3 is TGTGCCAGTAGTCACCGGACACCGGGGGGTTATGGCTACACCTTC. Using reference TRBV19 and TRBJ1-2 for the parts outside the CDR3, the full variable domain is DGGITQSPKYLFRKEGQNVTLSCEQNLNHDAMYWYRQDPGQGLRLIYYSQIVNDFQKGDIAEGYSVSREKKESFPLTVTSAQKNPTAFYLCASSHRTPGGYGYTFGSGTRLTVV.

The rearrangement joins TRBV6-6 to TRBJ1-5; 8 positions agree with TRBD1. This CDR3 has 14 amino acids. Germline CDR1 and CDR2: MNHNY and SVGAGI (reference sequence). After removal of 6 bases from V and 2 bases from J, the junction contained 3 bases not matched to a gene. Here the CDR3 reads CASRQGQGNQPQHF. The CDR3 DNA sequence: TGTGCCAGCAGGCAGGGACAGGGCAATCAGCCCCAGCATTTT.

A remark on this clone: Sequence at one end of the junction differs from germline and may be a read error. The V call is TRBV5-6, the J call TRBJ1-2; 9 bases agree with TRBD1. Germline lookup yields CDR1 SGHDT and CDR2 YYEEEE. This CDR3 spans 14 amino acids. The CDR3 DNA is TGTGCCAGCAGCCCAGGGACAGGGTTTTCTCGACCCGCCTTC. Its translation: CASSPGTGFSRPAF.

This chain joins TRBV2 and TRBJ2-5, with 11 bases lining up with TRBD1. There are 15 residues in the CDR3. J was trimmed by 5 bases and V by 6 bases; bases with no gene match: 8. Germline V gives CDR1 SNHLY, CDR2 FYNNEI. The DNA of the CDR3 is TGTGCCAGCAGCGCGGACAGGGGGCGGTCCGAGACCCAGTACTTC. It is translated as CASSADRGRSETQYF.

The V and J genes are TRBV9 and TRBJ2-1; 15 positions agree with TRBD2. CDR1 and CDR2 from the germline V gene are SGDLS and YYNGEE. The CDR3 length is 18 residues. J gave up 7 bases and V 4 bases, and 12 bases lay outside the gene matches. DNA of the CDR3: TGTGCCAGCAGCCCCTTCGGACTAGCGGGGGGGATAGGGAATGAGCAGTTCTTC. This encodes CASSPFGLAGGIGNEQFF.

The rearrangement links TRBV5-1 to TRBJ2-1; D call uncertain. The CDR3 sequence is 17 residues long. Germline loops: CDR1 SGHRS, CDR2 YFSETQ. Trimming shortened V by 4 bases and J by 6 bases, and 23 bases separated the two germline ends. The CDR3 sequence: CASSLSTIRPGGNEQFF. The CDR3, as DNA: TGCGCCAGCAGCCTGAGTACCATTAGGCCGGGTGGCAATGAGCAGTTCTTC.

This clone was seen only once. CDR3 protein: CASSWTGMNTEAFF. The DNA of the CDR3 is TGTGCCAGTAGTTGGACAGGGATGAACACTGAAGCTTTCTTT. This chain links TRBV19 with TRBJ1-1; 8 bases fit TRBD1. Germline V gene data show CDR1 as LNHDA and CDR2 as SQIVND (reference sequence). This CDR3 has 14 residues. Trimming took 5 bases from V and 0 from J; bases not matched to a gene: 2.

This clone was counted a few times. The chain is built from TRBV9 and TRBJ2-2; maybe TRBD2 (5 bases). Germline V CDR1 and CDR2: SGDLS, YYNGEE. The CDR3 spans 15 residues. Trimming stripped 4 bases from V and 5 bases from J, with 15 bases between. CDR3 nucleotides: TGTGCCAGCAGCTCCGCGGGCACGAGAACCGGGGAGCTGTTTTTT. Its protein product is CASSSAGTRTGELFF.